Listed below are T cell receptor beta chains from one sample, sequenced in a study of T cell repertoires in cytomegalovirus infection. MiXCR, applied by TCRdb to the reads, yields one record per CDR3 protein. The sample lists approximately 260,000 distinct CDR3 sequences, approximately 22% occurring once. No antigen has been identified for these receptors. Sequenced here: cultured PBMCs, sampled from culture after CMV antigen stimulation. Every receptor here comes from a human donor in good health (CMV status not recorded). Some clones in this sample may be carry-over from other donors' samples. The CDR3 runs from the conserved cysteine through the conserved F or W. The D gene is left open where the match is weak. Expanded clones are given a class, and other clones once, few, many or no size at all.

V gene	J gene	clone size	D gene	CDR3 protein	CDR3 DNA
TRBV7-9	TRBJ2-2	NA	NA	CASSRLGTSKGTGELFF	TGTGCCAGCAGCCGACTTGGGACCTCAAAGGGAACCGGGGAGCTGTTTTTT
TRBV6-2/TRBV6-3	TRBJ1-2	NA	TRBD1	CASSAPGQGTYGYTF	TGTGCCAGCAGTGCGCCGGGACAGGGGACCTATGGCTACACCTTC
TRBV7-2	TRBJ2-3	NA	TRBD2	CASSSQPPGLVTDTQYF	TGTGCCAGCAGCTCCCAACCCCCGGGACTAGTCACAGATACGCAGTATTTT
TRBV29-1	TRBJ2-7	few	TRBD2	CSARLPTSDEQYF	TGCAGCGCCAGGCTTCCGACTAGCGACGAGCAGTACTTC
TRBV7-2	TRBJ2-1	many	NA	CASSTRDGFSYNEQFF	TGTGCCAGCAGCACGAGGGACGGCTTCTCCTACAATGAGCAGTTCTTC
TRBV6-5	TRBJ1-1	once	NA	CASSPTGRLNTEAFF	TGTGCCAGCAGCCCCACGGGACGTTTGAACACTGAAGCTTTCTTT
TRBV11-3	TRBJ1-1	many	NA	CASAAGVNTEAFF	TGTGCCAGCGCGGCGGGGGTGAACACTGAAGCTTTCTTT
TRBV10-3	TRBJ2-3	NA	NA	CAITVEDTQYF	TGTGCCATCACCGTTGAGGATACGCAGTATTTT
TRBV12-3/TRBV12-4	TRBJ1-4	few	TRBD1	CASSPSDRGLEKLFF	TGTGCCAGCAGTCCGTCGGACAGGGGATTAGAAAAACTGTTTTTT
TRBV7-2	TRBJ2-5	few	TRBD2	CASSLLGRLAVYQETQYF	TGTGCCAGCAGCCTTTTGGGAAGACTAGCGGTGTACCAAGAGACCCAGTACTTC
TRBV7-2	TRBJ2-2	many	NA	CASSQSRREFGELFF	TGTGCCAGCAGCCAATCTAGGAGGGAGTTCGGGGAGCTGTTTTTT
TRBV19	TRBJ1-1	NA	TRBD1	CASSIDRLRDRGAESFF	TGTGCCAGTAGTATAGATCGCCTCCGGGACAGGGGTGCTGAATCTTTCTTT
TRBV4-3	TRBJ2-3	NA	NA	CASSIHNTDTQYF	TGCGCCAGCAGCATCCACAACACAGATACGCAGTATTTT
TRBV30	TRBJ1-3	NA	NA	CAWSRGAGNTIYF	TGTGCCTGGAGCCGGGGTGCGGGAAACACCATATATTTT
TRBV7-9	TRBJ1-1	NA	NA	CASSLVAASEAFF	TGTGCCAGCAGCTTAGTGGCAGCCTCTGAAGCTTTCTTT
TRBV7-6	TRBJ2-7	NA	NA	CASSTGGSGAYEQYF	TGTGCCAGCAGCACAGGGGGTAGCGGGGCGTATGAGCAGTACTTC
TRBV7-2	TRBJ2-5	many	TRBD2	CASSPGLAEETQYF	TGTGCCAGCAGTCCAGGACTAGCGGAAGAGACCCAGTACTTC
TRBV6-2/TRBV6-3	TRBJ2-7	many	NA	CASRSPMAGSEQYF	TGTGCCAGCAGATCCCCTATGGCGGGTTCCGAGCAGTACTTC
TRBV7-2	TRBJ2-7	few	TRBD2	CASSSGSGRSNEQYF	TGTGCCAGCAGCTCCGGTAGCGGGAGATCGAACGAGCAGTACTTC
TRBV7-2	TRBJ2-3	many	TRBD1	CASRYPGQGVTDTQYF	TGTGCCAGCAGATACCCGGGACAGGGGGTCACAGATACGCAGTATTTT
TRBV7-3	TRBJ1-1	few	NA	CASSIQGQNTEAFF	TGTGCCAGCAGCATCCAGGGACAGAACACTGAAGCTTTCTTT
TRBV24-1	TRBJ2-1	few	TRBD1	CATSDPRGSGNEQFF	TGTGCCACCAGTGATCCCAGGGGGTCGGGCAATGAGCAGTTCTTC
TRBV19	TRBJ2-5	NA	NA	CASSPAWGPRETQYF	TGTGCCAGTAGTCCCGCCTGGGGCCCGAGAGAGACCCAGTACTTC
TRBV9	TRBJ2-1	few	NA	CASRNNEQFF	TGTGCCAGCAGGAACAATGAGCAGTTCTTC
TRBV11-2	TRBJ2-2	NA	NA	CASSLGGTSQNTGELFF	TGTGCCAGCAGCTTAGGGGGGACTTCCCAGAACACCGGGGAGCTGTTTTTT
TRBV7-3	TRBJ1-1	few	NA	CASSNSGGVTEAFF	TGTGCCAGCAGCAATTCGGGAGGGGTCACTGAAGCTTTCTTT
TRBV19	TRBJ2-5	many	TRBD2	CASSFGAGVFETQYF	TGTGCCAGTAGTTTCGGAGCGGGAGTATTTGAGACCCAGTACTTC
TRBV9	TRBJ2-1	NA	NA	CASSVGPLEQFF	TGTGCCAGCAGCGTAGGCCCTCTTGAGCAGTTCTTC
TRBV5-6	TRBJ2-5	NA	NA	CASSLLSARQETQYF	TGTGCCAGCAGCTTGTTGTCCGCCCGCCAAGAGACCCAGTACTTC
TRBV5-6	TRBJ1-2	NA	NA	CASSSTWDGDYGYTF	TGTGCCAGCAGCTCTACCTGGGACGGAGACTATGGCTACACCTTC
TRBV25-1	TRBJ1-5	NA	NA	CASSASGSNQPQHF	TGTGCCAGCAGTGCTTCGGGGAGCAATCAGCCCCAGCATTTT
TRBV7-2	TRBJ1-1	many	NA	CASSLMGGGTEAFF	TGTGCCAGCAGCTTAATGGGTGGGGGTACTGAAGCTTTCTTT
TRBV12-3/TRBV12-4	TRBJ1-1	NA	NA	CASRLVANTEAFF	TGTGCCAGCAGACTAGTAGCGAACACTGAAGCTTTCTTT
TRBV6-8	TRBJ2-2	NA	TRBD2	CASRSGGSTGELFF	TGTGCCAGCAGGAGCGGGGGGTCCACCGGGGAGCTGTTTTTT
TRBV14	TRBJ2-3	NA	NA	CASSQRPRTESTDTQYF	TGTGCCAGCAGCCAACGGCCTCGGACAGAGAGCACAGATACGCAGTATTTT
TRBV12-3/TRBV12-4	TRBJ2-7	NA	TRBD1	CASSPGQGNEQYF	TGTGCCAGCAGCCCGGGACAGGGTAACGAGCAGTACTTC
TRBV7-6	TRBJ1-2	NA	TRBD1	CASSTSYRGLGYTF	TGTGCCAGCAGCACGAGTTACAGGGGGCTTGGCTACACCTTC
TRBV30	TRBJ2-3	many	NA	CAWSLGTVQPSTDTQYF	TGTGCCTGGAGTCTGGGAACAGTTCAACCTAGCACAGATACGCAGTATTTT
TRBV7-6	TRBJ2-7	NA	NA	CASSSPEGGLLVYEQYF	TGTGCCAGCAGCTCCCCCGAGGGGGGGCTACTCGTCTACGAGCAGTACTTC